This record looks at one T cell receptor beta chain sequence and its context. The entry originates in a study of shared clonotypes between healthy human individuals. Germline V lookup: CDR1 MDHEN, CDR2 SYDVKM. V lost 2 bases and J lost 6, with 14 bases in between. CDR3 length equals 15 residues. Sequencing was performed with immunoSEQ multiplex PCR; in TCRdb, only in-frame clones are kept and a portion is missing. This table has approximately 2.5 million clones, approximately 94% appearing once. The TCR originated in a man aged 18 to 35 in good health. Some clones in this sample may be carry-over from other donors' samples. V and J are TRBV28 and TRBJ1-5, with D possibly matching TRBD1 (5 bases). The sequenced material came from naive CD4+ T cells from PBMCs. Subset noted: CD45RA+ positively selected. The CDR3 DNA reads TGTGCCAGCAGTTTAAGGCAGGGAGTGAGTCAGCCCCAGCATTTT. It is translated as CASSLRQGVSQPQHF. The entire variable domain, with the rest obtained from reference TRBV28 and TRBJ1-5, is as follows: DVKVTQSSRYLVKRTGEKVFLECVQDMDHENMFWYRQDPGLGLRLIYFSYDVKMKEKGDIPEGYSVSREKKERFSLILESASTNQTSMYLCASSLRQGVSQPQHFGDGTRLSIL.